This T cell receptor beta chain was sequenced in a study of cytomegalovirus exposure and HLA in healthy donors. General observations from the study: Association with HLA alleles at 0.05 false discovery rate was found for 17,000 or so TCR beta sequences in a later analysis. The authors excluded some V segments, including TRBV6-2 and TRBV6-3, as indistinguishable.

A note on this clone: The antigen is not known.

The PCR made use of 60 Vbeta and 13 Jbeta primers. Generated by immunoSEQ multiplex PCR, the TCRdb table keeps only in-frame clones and is missing some. The table has 95,000 to 150,000 clones, around 85% seen once. The CDR3 spans 15 residues. Germline CDR1 reads SQVTM; CDR2 reads ANQGSEA. Losses at the gene ends were 6 bases for V and 4 bases for J; bases not matched to a gene: 11. The chain carries TRBV29-1 and TRBJ2-2; 7 bases are shared with TRBD1. This receptor was identified in a man younger than 45 in good health and CMV-seronegative. Sequenced: PBMCs. CDR3 sequence: CSVQQGFLGTGELFF. CDR3 sequence (DNA): TGCAGCGTGCAACAGGGGTTTTTGGGCACCGGGGAGCTGTTTTTT.